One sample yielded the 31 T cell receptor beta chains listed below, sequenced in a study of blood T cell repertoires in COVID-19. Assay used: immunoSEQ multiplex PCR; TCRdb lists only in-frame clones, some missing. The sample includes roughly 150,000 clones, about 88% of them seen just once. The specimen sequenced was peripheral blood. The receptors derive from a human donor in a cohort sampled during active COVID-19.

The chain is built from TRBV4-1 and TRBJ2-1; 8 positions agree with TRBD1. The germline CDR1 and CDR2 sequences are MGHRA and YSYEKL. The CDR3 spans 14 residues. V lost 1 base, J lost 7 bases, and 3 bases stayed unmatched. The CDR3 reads CASSQGTGFNEQFF. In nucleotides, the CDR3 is TGCGCCAGCAGCCAAGGGACAGGGTTTAATGAGCAGTTCTTC.

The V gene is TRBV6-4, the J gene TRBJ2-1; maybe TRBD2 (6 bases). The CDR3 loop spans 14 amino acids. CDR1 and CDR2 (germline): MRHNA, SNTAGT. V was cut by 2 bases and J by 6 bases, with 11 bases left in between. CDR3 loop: CASSDAGTANEQFF. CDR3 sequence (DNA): TGTGCCAGCAGTGACGCCGGGACTGCCAATGAGCAGTTCTTC.

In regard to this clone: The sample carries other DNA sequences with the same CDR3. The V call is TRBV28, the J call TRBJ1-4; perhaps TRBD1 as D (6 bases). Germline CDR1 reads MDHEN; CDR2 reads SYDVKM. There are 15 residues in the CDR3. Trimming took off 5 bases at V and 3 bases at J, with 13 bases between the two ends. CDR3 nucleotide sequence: TGTGCCAGCAGTCCACAAGGGGGATCTAATGAAAAACTGTTTTTT. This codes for CASSPQGGSNEKLFF.

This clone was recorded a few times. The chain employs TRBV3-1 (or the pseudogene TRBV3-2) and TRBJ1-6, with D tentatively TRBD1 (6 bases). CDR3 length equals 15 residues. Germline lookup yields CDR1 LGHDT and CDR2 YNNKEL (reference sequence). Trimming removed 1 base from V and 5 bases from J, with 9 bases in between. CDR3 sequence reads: CASSQGAGDNSPLHF. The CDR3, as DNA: TGTGCCAGCAGCCAAGGGGCAGGGGATAATTCACCCCTCCACTTT.

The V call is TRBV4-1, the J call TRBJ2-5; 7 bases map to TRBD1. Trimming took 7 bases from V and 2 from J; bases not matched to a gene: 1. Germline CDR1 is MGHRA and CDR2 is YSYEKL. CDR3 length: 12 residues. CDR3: CASKGQQETQYF. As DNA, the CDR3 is TGCGCCAGCAAGGGACAGCAAGAGACCCAGTACTTC.

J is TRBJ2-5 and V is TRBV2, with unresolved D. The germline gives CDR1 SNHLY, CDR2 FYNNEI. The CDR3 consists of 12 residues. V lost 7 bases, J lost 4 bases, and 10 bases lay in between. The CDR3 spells CASTESGETQYF. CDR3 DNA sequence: TGTGCCAGCACCGAATCAGGAGAGACCCAGTACTTC. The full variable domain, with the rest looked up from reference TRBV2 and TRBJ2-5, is EPEVTQTPSHQVTQMGQEVILRCVPISNHLYFYWYRQILGQKVEFLVSFYNNEISEKSEIFDDQFSVERPDGSNFTLKIRSTKLEDSAMYFCASTESGETQYFGPGTRLLVL.

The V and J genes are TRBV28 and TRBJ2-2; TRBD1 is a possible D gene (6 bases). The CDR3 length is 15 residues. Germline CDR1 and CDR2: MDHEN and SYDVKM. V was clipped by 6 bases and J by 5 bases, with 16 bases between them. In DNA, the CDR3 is TGTGCCAGCAGCCTCTGGGGGCAACCTACCGGGGAGCTGTTTTTT. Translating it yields CASSLWGQPTGELFF. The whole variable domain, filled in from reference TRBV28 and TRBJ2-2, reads DVKVTQSSRYLVKRTGEKVFLECVQDMDHENMFWYRQDPGLGLRLIYFSYDVKMKEKGDIPEGYSVSREKKERFSLILESASTNQTSMYLCASSLWGQPTGELFFGEGSRLTVL.

The CDR3 loop reads CAWSVQGLGSGETQYF. CDR3 DNA: TGTGCCTGGAGTGTCCAGGGACTAGGATCAGGAGAGACCCAGTACTTC. The chain combines TRBV30 with TRBJ2-5; 8 bases align to TRBD2. CDR1 and CDR2 from the germline V gene are GTSNPN and SVGIG (reference sequence). V was pared by 0 bases and J by 4 bases, with 10 bases of the junction left unmatched. The CDR3 consists of 16 residues.

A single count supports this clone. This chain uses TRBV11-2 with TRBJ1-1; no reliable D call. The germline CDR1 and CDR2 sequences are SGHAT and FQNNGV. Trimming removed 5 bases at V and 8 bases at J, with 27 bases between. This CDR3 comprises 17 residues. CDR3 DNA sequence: TGTGCCAGCAGCCCCACGTCCCCCAGACGGATTGGGCAAGAAGCTTTCTTT. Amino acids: CASSPTSPRRIGQEAFF.

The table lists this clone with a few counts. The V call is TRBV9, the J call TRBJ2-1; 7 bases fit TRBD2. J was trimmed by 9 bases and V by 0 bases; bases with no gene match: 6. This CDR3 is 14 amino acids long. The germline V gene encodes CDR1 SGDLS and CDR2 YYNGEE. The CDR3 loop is CASSVGGSLGEQFF. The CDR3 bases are TGTGCCAGCAGCGTAGGCGGGAGCTTGGGTGAGCAGTTCTTC.

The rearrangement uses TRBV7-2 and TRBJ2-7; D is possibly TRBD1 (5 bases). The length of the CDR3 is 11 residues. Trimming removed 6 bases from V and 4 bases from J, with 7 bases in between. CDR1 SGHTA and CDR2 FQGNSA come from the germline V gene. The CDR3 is CASRAGYEQYF. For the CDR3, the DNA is TGTGCCAGCAGGGCAGGGTACGAGCAGTACTTC.

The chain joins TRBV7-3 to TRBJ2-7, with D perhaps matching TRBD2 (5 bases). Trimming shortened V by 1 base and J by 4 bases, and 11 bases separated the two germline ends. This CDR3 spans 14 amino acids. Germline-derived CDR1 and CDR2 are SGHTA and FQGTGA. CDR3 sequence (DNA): TGTGCCAGCAGCTTAAAAGAGGGTTCTTACGAGCAGTACTTC. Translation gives CASSLKEGSYEQYF.

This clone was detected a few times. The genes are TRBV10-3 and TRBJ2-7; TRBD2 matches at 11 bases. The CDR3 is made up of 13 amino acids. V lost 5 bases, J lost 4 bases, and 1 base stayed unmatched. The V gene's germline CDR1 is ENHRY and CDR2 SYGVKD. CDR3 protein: CAISTSGGYEQYF. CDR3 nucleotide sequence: TGTGCCATCAGTACTAGCGGGGGTTACGAGCAGTACTTC.

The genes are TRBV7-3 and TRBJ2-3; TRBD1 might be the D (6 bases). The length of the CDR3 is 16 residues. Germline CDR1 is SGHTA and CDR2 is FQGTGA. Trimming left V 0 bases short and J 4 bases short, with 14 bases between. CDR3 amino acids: CASSLTRTGQADTQYF. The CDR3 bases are TGTGCCAGCAGCTTAACACGAACAGGGCAAGCAGATACGCAGTATTTT.

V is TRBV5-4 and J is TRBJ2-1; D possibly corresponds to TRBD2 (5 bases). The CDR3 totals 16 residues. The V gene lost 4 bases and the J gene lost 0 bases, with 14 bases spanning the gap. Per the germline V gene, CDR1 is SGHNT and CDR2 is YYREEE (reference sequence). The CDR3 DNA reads TGTGCCAGCAGCCCCTGGGCGGGCAGCTCCTACAATGAGCAGTTCTTC. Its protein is CASSPWAGSSYNEQFF.

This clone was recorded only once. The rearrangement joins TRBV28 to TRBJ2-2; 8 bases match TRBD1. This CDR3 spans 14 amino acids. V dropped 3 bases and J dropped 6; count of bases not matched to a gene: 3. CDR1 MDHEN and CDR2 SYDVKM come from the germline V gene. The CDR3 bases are TGTGCCAGCAGTTTTCAGGGGGCGGCCGGGGAGCTGTTTTTT. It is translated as CASSFQGAAGELFF.

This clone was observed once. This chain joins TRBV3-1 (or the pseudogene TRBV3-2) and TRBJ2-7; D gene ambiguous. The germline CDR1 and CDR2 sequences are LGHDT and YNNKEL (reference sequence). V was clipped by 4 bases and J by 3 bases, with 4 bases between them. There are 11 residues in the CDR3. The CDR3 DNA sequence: TGTGCCAGCAGCCTTAACTACGAGCAGTACTTC. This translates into CASSLNYEQYF.

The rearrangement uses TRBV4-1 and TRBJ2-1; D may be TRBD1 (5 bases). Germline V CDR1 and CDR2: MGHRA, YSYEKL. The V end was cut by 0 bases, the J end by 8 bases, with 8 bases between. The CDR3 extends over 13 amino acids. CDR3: CASSQDPRDEQFF. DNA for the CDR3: TGCGCCAGCAGCCAAGATCCCAGGGATGAGCAGTTCTTC.

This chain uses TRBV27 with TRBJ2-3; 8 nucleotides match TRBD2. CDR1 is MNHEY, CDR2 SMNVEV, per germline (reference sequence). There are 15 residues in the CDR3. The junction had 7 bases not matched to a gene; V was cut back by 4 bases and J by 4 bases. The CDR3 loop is CASSSRGARADTQYF. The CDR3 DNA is TGTGCCAGCAGTTCGCGGGGGGCCAGGGCAGATACGCAGTATTTT.

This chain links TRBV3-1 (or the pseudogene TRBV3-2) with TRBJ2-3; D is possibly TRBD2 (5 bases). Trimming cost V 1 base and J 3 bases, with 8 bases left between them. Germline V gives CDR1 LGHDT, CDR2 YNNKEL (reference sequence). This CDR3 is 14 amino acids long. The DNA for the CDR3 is TGTGCCAGCAGCCAAGCGGGGTGGACAGATACGCAGTATTTT. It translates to CASSQAGWTDTQYF.

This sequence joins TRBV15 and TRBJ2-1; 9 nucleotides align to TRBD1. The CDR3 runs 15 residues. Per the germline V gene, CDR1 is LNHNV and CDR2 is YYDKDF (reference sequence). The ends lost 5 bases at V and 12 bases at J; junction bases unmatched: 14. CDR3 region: CATSDHRGPVRWQFF. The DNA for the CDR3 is TGTGCCACCAGCGATCACAGGGGGCCAGTTCGGTGGCAGTTCTTC. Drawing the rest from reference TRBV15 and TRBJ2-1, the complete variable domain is DAMVIQNPRYQVTQFGKPVTLSCSQTLNHNVMYWYQQKSSQAPKLLFHYYDKDFNNEADTPDNFQSRRPNTSFCFLDIRSPGLGDTAMYLCATSDHRGPVRWQFFGPGTRLTVL.

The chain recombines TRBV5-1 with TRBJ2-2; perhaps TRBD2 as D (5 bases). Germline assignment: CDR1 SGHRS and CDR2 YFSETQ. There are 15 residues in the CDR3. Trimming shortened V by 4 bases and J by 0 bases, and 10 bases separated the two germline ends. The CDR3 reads CASSPRRANTGELFF. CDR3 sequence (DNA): TGCGCCAGCAGCCCCCGGCGGGCGAACACCGGGGAGCTGTTTTTT.

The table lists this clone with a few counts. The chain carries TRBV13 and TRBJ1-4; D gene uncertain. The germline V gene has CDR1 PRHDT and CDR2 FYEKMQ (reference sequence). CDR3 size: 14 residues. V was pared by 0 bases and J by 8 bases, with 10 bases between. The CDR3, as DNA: TGTGCCAGCAGCTTAGGCCCGGTATTGGAAAAACTGTTTTTT. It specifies CASSLGPVLEKLFF.

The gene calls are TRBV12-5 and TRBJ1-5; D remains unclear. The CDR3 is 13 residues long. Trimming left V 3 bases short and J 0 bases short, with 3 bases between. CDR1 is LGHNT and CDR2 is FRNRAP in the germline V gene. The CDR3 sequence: CASGFGSNQPQHF. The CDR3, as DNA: TGTGCTAGTGGTTTCGGTAGCAATCAGCCCCAGCATTTT.

CDR3 sequence (DNA): TGTGCCAGCAGCTACGGACTAGCGGGAGGTGAAGAGACCCAGTACTTC. Translation gives CASSYGLAGGEETQYF. This chain uses TRBV11-2 with TRBJ2-5; 14 nucleotides match TRBD2. In germline, CDR1 is SGHAT, CDR2 FQNNGV. This CDR3 has 16 amino acids. Losses at the gene ends were 4 bases for V and 3 bases for J; bases not matched to a gene: 4.

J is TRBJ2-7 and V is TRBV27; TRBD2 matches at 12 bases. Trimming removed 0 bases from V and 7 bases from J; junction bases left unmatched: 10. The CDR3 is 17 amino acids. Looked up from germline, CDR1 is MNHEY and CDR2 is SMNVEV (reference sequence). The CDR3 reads CASSLSSLAGGKGEQYF. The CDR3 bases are TGTGCCAGCAGTTTATCGAGCCTAGCGGGAGGGAAAGGTGAGCAGTACTTC.

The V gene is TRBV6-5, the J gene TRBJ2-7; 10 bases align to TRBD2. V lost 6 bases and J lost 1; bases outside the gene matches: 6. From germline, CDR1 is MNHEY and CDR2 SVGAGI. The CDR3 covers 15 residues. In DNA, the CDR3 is TGTGCCAGCAGAGTGTCTAGCGGGAGTTCCTACGAGCAGTACTTC. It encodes CASRVSSGSSYEQYF.

CDR3 DNA: TGTGCCAGCAGCTTCTGGACAGTCGGAAACACCATATATTTT. It is translated as CASSFWTVGNTIYF. The V and J genes are TRBV5-6 and TRBJ1-3; tentatively, D is TRBD1 (6 bases). Trimming pared 2 bases from V and 4 bases from J, leaving 10 bases between. The germline gives CDR1 SGHDT, CDR2 YYEEEE. This CDR3 has 14 residues.

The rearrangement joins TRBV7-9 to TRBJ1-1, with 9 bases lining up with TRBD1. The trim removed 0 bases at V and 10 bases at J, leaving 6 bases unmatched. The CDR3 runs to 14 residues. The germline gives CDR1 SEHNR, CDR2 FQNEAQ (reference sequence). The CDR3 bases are TGTGCCAGCAGCTTAGCGGGGACAGGGTACGTAGCTTTCTTT. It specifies CASSLAGTGYVAFF.

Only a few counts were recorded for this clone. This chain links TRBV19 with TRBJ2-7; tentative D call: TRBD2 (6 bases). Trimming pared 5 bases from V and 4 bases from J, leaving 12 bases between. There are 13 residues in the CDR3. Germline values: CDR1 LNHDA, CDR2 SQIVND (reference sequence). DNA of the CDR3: TGTGCCAGTAGTTCGGGGGAAGGGTACGAGCAGTACTTC. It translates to CASSSGEGYEQYF.

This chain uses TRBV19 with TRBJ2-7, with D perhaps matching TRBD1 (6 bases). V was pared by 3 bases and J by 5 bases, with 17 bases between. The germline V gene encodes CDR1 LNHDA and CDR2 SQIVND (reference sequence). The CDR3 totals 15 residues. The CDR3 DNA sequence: TGTGCCAGTAGTATTTGGGTGCAGGGGAGTCACGAGCAGTACTTC. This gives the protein CASSIWVQGSHEQYF.